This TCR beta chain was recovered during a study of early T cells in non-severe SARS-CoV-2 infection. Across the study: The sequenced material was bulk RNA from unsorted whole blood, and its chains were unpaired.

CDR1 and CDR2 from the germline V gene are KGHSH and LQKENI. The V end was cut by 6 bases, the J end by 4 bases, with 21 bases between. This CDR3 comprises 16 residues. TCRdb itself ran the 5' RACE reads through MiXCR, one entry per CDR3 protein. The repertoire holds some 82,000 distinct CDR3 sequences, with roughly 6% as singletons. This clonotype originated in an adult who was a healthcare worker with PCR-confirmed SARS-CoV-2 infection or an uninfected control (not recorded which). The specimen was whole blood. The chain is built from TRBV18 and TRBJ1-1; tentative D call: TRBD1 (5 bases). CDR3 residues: CASSLAAGNGVTEAFF. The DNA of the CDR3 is TGTGCCAGCTCCCTCGCGGCAGGGAATGGTGTCACTGAAGCTTTCTTT.